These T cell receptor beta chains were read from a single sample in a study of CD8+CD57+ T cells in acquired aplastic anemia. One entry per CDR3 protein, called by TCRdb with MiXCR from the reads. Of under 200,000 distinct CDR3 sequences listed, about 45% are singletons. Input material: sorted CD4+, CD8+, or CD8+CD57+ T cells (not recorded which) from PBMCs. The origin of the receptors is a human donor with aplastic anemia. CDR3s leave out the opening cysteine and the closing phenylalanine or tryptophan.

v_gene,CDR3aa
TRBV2,ASSEVGMGTDTQY
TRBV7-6,ASSLSSGRAPGEQF
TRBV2,ANTDRAPGYEQY
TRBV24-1,ATSDPGQGAADTQY
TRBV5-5,ASSLNREIGQPQH
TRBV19,ASSIGRGYEAF
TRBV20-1,SARVLVSYEQY
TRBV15,ATSGLAGGHEQF
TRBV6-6,ASSQQGGTEAF
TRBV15,ATSRLPRTGVDTQY
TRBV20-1,SAGRLAGADTQY
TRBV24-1,ATSDGRYGYT
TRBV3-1,ASSRVSGFGSGANVLT
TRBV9,ASSLMGETQY
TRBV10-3,AISESRDYNEAF
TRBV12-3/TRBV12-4,ASRDTPAYEQY
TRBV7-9,ASSLGGRPQH
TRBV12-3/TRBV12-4,ASSYLTGGLNQPQH
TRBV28,ASSGHQNTYEQY
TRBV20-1,SARGGAGGLYEQY
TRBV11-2,ASSLVSRSTDTQY
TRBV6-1,ASRPIGPESPLH
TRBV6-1,ASRPTGITNEKLF
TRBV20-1,SVDSLNTEAF
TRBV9,ASSVGAVGELF
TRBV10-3,AISGGTGESEQF
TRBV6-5,ASSYRGTGGNGELF
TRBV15,ATSREYRGFTDTQY
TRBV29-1,SVEAGAGDTEAF
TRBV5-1,ASSLESGGDPSV
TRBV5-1,ASSLERNTEAF
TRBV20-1,SARDQVTYEQY
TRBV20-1,SAFPGQTYEQY